Described below is a single TCR beta chain sequence and its context. This CDR3 region has 15 residues. V was shortened by 4 bases and J by 4 bases, with 14 bases between the two germline ends. CDR1 is SGHDN and CDR2 is FVKESK in the germline V gene. Clones were read by immunoSEQ multiplex PCR, and TCRdb kept only the in-frame ones, dropping some. The profile shows tens of thousands of clones, more than 70% of them singletons. The sample belongs to a study of blood T cell repertoires in COVID-19. Study overall: PBMCs, B-cell-depleted T cells, or T cells were the source of the cDNA or gDNA that made up the material.

This clonotype was obtained from a human donor with active COVID-19. The donor label of this sample is uncertain. Sequenced sample: peripheral blood. This sequence joins TRBV14 and TRBJ1-3, with a possible D match to TRBD1 (6 bases). CDR3: CASSPITGIGNTIYF. The CDR3 region has the DNA TGTGCCAGCAGCCCAATTACAGGGATAGGAAACACCATATATTTT.